A selection of T cell receptor beta chains follows, all from one sample in a study of T-cell reconstitution after alpha-beta-depleted transplantation in children. TCRdb processed the PCR reads anew with MiXCR; each CDR3 protein has one entry. The repertoire holds about 480,000 distinct CDR3 sequences, with 9.5% to 15% as singletons. The sample consisted of PBMCs from the stem cell graft donor, taken from the stem cell graft. The origin of the receptors is a human donor who donated a stem cell graft to a child with combined immunodeficiency. Both conserved end residues are part of each CDR3. Each record gives: J gene, clone size, D gene, V gene, CDR3 protein, CDR3 DNA. D genes are given only for firm matches. Clone size appears in some rows only: once, few, many, or a class for an expanded clone.

TRBJ2-5 | NA | TRBD1 | TRBV27 | CASRDRGLGETQYF | TGTGCCAGCAGGGACAGGGGCCTTGGCGAGACCCAGTACTTC
TRBJ2-2 | NA | NA | TRBV7-9 | CASEPPRAGTGELFF | TGTGCCAGCGAACCCCCCCGGGCGGGGACCGGGGAGCTGTTTTTT
TRBJ1-3 | NA | TRBD1 | TRBV11-2 | CASSDTGTGSNTIYF | TGTGCCAGCAGCGACACCGGGACAGGGTCAAACACCATATATTTT
TRBJ1-4 | few | NA | TRBV7-2 | CASSLHLDRQEKLFF | TGTGCCAGCAGCTTACATCTGGATCGGCAAGAAAAACTGTTTTTT
TRBJ1-1 | many | NA | TRBV12-3/TRBV12-4 | CASSSGPPGTEAFF | TGTGCCAGCAGTTCAGGGCCCCCCGGTACTGAAGCTTTCTTT
TRBJ2-7 | NA | NA | TRBV7-2 | CASRRVGTPTNYEQYF | TGTGCCAGCAGAAGAGTCGGGACACCAACAAACTACGAGCAGTACTTC
TRBJ2-1 | few | TRBD2 | TRBV10-2 | CASRWVGGGAIEQFF | TGCGCCAGTAGATGGGTCGGCGGGGGGGCAATTGAGCAGTTCTTC
TRBJ1-5 | few | NA | TRBV11-2 | CASSLEVWESTSNQPQHF | TGTGCCAGCAGCTTAGAGGTTTGGGAATCGACGAGCAATCAGCCCCAGCATTTT
TRBJ2-2 | few | NA | TRBV24-1 | CATSDWSKEFQGELFF | TGTGCCACCAGTGATTGGAGTAAGGAATTTCAAGGGGAGCTGTTTTTT
TRBJ2-7 | few | TRBD2 | TRBV10-3 | CAISGGSGYEQYF | TGTGCCATCAGTGGGGGTAGCGGGTACGAGCAGTACTTC
TRBJ2-7 | many | NA | TRBV4-3 | CASSQETDASYEQYF | TGCGCCAGCAGCCAGGAGACAGACGCCTCCTACGAGCAGTACTTC
TRBJ2-7 | NA | NA | TRBV6-2/TRBV6-3 | CASSRTGDFYEQYF | TGTGCCAGCAGTAGAACAGGAGACTTCTACGAGCAGTACTTC
TRBJ2-2 | NA | NA | TRBV28 | CASTKDFTGELFF | TGTGCCAGCACCAAAGACTTCACCGGGGAGCTGTTTTTT
TRBJ2-7 | many | TRBD2 | TRBV20-1 | CSARGPSGGYEQYF | TGCAGTGCTAGAGGACCTAGCGGGGGTTACGAGCAGTACTTC
TRBJ1-5 | few | NA | TRBV5-5 | CASSLVFSLGNQPQHF | TGTGCCAGCAGCTTGGTCTTTAGTTTGGGGAATCAGCCCCAGCATTTT
TRBJ1-1 | NA | NA | TRBV5-1 | CASSSVAGATEAFF | TGCGCCAGCAGCTCGGTGGCGGGGGCCACTGAAGCTTTCTTT
TRBJ2-3 | NA | TRBD2 | TRBV6-1 | CASSTSLAGGTVTQYF | TGTGCCAGCAGTACCTCACTAGCGGGGGGCACAGTTACGCAGTATTTT
TRBJ2-3 | NA | TRBD2 | TRBV7-2 | CASSPPAGVRADTQYF | TGTGCCAGCAGCCCCCCAGCGGGAGTACGGGCAGATACGCAGTATTTT
TRBJ2-7 | NA | NA | TRBV6-2/TRBV6-3 | CASSISVHEQYF | TGTGCCAGCAGCATTAGCGTCCACGAGCAGTACTTC
TRBJ2-7 | NA | TRBD2 | TRBV4-2 | CASSQDTQGGSGSIDEQYF | TGTGCCAGCAGCCAAGATACCCAAGGGGGTAGCGGGAGTATCGACGAGCAGTACTTC
TRBJ2-1 | many | NA | TRBV5-1 | CASSLAALSSYNEQFF | TGCGCCAGCAGCTTGGCCGCACTTAGCTCCTACAATGAGCAGTTCTTC
TRBJ2-7 | few | NA | TRBV28 | CASSEPSLEQYF | TGTGCCAGCAGTGAGCCATCCCTCGAGCAGTACTTC
TRBJ2-5 | NA | NA | TRBV29-1 | CSVEMGVGETQYF | TGCAGCGTTGAAATGGGAGTGGGAGAGACCCAGTACTTC
TRBJ2-3 | many | TRBD2 | TRBV12-3/TRBV12-4 | CASSLNLAGGTDTQYF | TGTGCCAGCAGCCTTAATCTAGCGGGGGGCACAGATACGCAGTATTTT
TRBJ2-7 | many | TRBD1 | TRBV7-2 | CASSSRGQETYEQYF | TGTGCCAGCAGCTCCAGGGGGCAGGAGACCTACGAGCAGTACTTC
TRBJ1-1 | NA | NA | TRBV5-6 | CASSINREGHTEAFF | TGTGCCAGCAGCATAAACAGGGAGGGTCACACTGAAGCTTTCTTT
TRBJ2-2 | many | TRBD2 | TRBV5-8 | CASSFLAGFTGELFF | TGTGCCAGCAGCTTTTTAGCGGGATTCACCGGGGAGCTGTTTTTT
TRBJ2-7 | NA | TRBD1 | TRBV6-2/TRBV6-3 | CATNHDRGSYEQYF | TGTGCCACCAACCACGACAGGGGTTCCTACGAGCAGTACTTC
TRBJ2-1 | few | TRBD2 | TRBV7-3 | CASSSDLAGGFGEQFF | TGTGCCAGCAGCTCCGACCTAGCGGGAGGATTCGGTGAGCAGTTCTTC
TRBJ1-4 | NA | NA | TRBV29-1 | CSVEGSYEKLFF | TGCAGCGTTGAAGGGAGTTATGAAAAACTGTTTTTT
TRBJ2-5 | few | TRBD2 | TRBV5-5 | CASSFREGSMETQYF | TGTGCCAGCAGCTTTCGGGAGGGTAGTATGGAGACCCAGTACTTC
TRBJ2-5 | NA | TRBD1 | TRBV3-1 | CASSQIRQGETQYF | TGTGCCAGCAGCCAAATCCGACAGGGGGAGACCCAGTACTTC
TRBJ1-5 | few | NA | TRBV7-2 | CASSYNQPQHF | TGTGCCAGCAGCTACAATCAGCCCCAGCATTTT
TRBJ1-3 | few | NA | TRBV6-1 | CASSIDRFQGGNTIYF | TGTGCCAGCAGCATTGACCGCTTTCAGGGTGGAAACACCATATATTTT
TRBJ1-1 | NA | NA | TRBV28 | CASSLSGGREAFF | TGTGCCAGCAGTTTATCCGGGGGACGTGAAGCTTTCTTT
TRBJ1-5 | NA | NA | TRBV12-3/TRBV12-4 | CASSIARDPSPNQPQHF | TGTGCCAGCAGTATCGCGCGGGACCCCTCGCCCAATCAGCCCCAGCATTTT
TRBJ2-7 | NA | TRBD2 | TRBV20-1 | CSAFPSGTSDYEQYF | TGCAGTGCTTTTCCTTCCGGGACTAGCGACTACGAGCAGTACTTC